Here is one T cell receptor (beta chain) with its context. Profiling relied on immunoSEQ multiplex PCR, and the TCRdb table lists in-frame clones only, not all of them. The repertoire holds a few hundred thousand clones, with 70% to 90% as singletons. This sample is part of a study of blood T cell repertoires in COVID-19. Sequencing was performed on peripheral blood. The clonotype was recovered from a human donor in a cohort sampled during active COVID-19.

CDR3 in DNA: TGTGCCAGTAGTCCGCCCCCGGACAGGGGCGGTGGGGCCAACGTCCTGACTTTC. Its protein is CASSPPPDRGGGANVLTF. This chain links TRBV19 with TRBJ2-6; 9 bases agree with TRBD1. The CDR3 loop spans 18 amino acids. Germline CDR1 reads LNHDA; CDR2 reads SQIVND (reference sequence). V lost 5 bases to trimming and J lost 3 bases; unmatched junction nucleotides: 11.